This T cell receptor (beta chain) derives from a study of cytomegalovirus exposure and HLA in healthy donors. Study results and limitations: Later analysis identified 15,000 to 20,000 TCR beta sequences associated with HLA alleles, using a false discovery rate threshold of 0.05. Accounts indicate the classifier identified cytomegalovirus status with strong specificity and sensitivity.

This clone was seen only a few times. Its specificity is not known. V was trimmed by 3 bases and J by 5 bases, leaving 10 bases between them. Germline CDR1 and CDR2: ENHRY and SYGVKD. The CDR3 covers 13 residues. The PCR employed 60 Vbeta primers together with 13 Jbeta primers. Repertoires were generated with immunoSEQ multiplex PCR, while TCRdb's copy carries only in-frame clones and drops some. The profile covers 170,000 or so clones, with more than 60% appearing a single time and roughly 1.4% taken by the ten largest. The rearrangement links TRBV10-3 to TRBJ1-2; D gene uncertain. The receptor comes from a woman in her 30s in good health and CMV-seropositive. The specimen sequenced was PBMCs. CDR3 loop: CAISDSNMYGYTF. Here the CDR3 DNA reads TGTGCCATCAGTGATAGCAATATGTATGGCTACACCTTC.